This T cell receptor beta chain was recovered during a study of OX40 agonist ivuxolimab in advanced cancers. Study-level information: Three patients, one with hepatocellular carcinoma and two with cutaneous melanoma, achieved partial responses.

Repertoires were generated with immunoSEQ multiplex PCR, while TCRdb's copy carries only in-frame clones and drops some. Of fewer than 110,000 clones listed, 80% to 95% are singletons. Trimming removed 1 base from V and 1 base from J, with 10 bases in between. The CDR3 has 15 amino acids. Germline CDR1 and CDR2: SGHTA and FQGTGA. General study points: The mean number of expanded clones was higher in CD8+ T cells than in CD4+. The authors did not determine the antigen specificity of the expanded peripheral T cells. Among the lowest peripheral clonal expansion occurred in 0.1-3.0 mg/kg partial responders.

Worth noting for this clone: Its target is unknown.

The origin of this receptor is an adult with an advanced solid tumor such as melanoma, head and neck, liver or kidney cancer. This chain uses TRBV7-3 with TRBJ2-5; D possibly corresponds to TRBD2 (5 bases). The sample consisted of CD4+ or CD8+ T cells sorted from blood, taken in a trial of the OX40 agonist ivuxolimab. Here the CDR3 reads CASSLSPSSQETQYF. The CDR3, as DNA: TGTGCCAGCAGCTTAAGCCCTAGCTCCCAAGAGACCCAGTACTTC.